This TCR beta chain was obtained from a study of technical replicates of blood from several donors. Sequenced by immunoSEQ multiplex PCR; TCRdb stores in-frame clones only, minus some. The table includes fewer than 85,000 clones, 92% detected once. The CDR3 totals 13 residues. Germline V lookup: CDR1 MNHEY, CDR2 SMNVEV (reference sequence). V lost 2 bases and J lost 5, with 10 bases in between. This clone was detected only once. The chain carries TRBV27 and TRBJ2-7, with TRBD2 as a possible D gene (5 bases). The clonotype comes from a human donor in good health. The sequenced sample was T cells isolated from PBMCs. The CDR3 sequence: CASSLGGLNEQYF. The CDR3 region has the DNA TGTGCCAGCAGTTTAGGCGGGTTAAACGAGCAGTACTTC.